This T cell receptor beta chain was recorded in a study of breast tumors, draining lymph nodes, adjacent tissues. Worth noting for this clonotype: Its target is not known. This may arise from a read error, as a much more abundant clone is one base away.

The CDR3 covers 11 residues. From germline, CDR1 is DFQATT and CDR2 SNEGSKA (reference sequence). One entry per CDR3 protein, called by TCRdb with MiXCR from the multiplex PCR reads. The sample includes about 220,000 distinct CDR3 sequences, less than 45% seen only once; the top ten take approximately 3.6%. Study-wide results and limits: Data only fit, rather than demonstrated, lymph node origin of most tumor T cells.

The lymph nodes were axillary draining lymph nodes from breast cancer patients. This receptor was taken from a female donor with breast cancer. Some clones in this sample may be carry-over from other donors' samples. This chain uses TRBV20-1 with TRBJ2-7, with TRBD2 as a possible D gene (6 bases). The specimen sequenced was axillary lymph node tissue. The CDR3 bases are TGCAGTGCTAGAAGCGGGCACGAGCAGTCCTTC. Protein sequence: CSARSGHEQSF.